The 28 T cell receptor beta chains below come from one sample, sequenced in a study of blood T cells in healthy people across ages. Together with a sample-barcoded 5' primer, a J-beta primer mix was included in a second PCR lasting roughly 6 to 12 cycles. TCRdb independently ran MiXCR on the 5' RACE reads; one entry per CDR3 protein. The sample consists of nearly 1 million distinct CDR3 sequences, 45% to 60% of them appearing once. Sequencing input: blood. These receptors were taken from an older woman in good health.

The gene calls are TRBV12-3 or TRBV12-4 and TRBJ1-2; D is unclear. The CDR3 is 12 amino acids. Trimming pared 3 bases from V and 5 bases from J, leaving 7 bases between. The CDR3 loop is CASSLIEYGYTF. As DNA, the CDR3 is TGTGCCAGCAGTTTGATAGAGTATGGCTACACCTTC.

This clonotype came up a few times. The chain joins TRBV28 to TRBJ2-1; 8 nucleotides line up with TRBD2. The CDR3 contains 15 residues. Trimming at V came to 5 bases and at J to 3 bases, leaving 6 bases not matched to a gene. Germline CDR1 reads MDHEN; CDR2 reads SYDVKM. The CDR3 is CASSKQAGVYNEQFF. Here the CDR3 DNA reads TGTGCCAGCAGTAAGCAAGCGGGAGTCTACAATGAGCAGTTCTTC.

This clonotype appeared once. The chain recombines TRBV2 with TRBJ2-7; 9 bases agree with TRBD1. Germline-derived CDR1 and CDR2 are SNHLY and FYNNEI. The CDR3 length is 15 residues. After removal of 1 base from V and 5 bases from J, the junction contained 6 bases not matched to a gene. CDR3 amino acids: CASSEGGTGLNEQYF. In nucleotides, the CDR3 is TGTGCCAGCAGTGAAGGAGGGACAGGGTTGAACGAGCAGTACTTC.

This clonotype was detected only a few times. V usage is TRBV4-1 and J usage is TRBJ2-3; D assignment may be TRBD1 or TRBD2 (6 bases each). V lost 0 bases and J lost 2, with 12 bases in between. Germline values: CDR1 MGHRA, CDR2 YSYEKL. The CDR3 runs 16 residues. CDR3 amino acids: CASSQDWRGFTDTQYF. CDR3 in DNA: TGCGCCAGCAGCCAAGATTGGAGGGGGTTCACAGATACGCAGTATTTT.

The V gene is TRBV7-6, the J gene TRBJ1-5, with D tentatively TRBD1 (5 bases). Germline loops: CDR1 SGHVS, CDR2 FNYEAQ. With 6 bases removed from V and 1 base from J, the gap between germline ends came to 7 bases. The CDR3 runs 13 residues. CDR3: CASRGLSNQPQHF. Written as DNA, the CDR3 is TGTGCCAGCAGGGGGCTGAGCAATCAGCCCCAGCATTTT.

The V gene is TRBV29-1, the J gene TRBJ2-5; the match to TRBD1 covers 7 bases. The V segment lost 4 bases and the J segment 1 base; nucleotides outside the gene matches: 9. The CDR3 length is 15 residues. Germline V gene sequence: CDR1 SQVTM, CDR2 ANQGSEA. The DNA of the CDR3 is TGCAGCGTTGGTCGTGGTGGGACAGCCCAAGAGACCCAGTACTTC. As protein: CSVGRGGTAQETQYF. The full variable domain, its missing parts supplied by reference TRBV29-1 and TRBJ2-5, is SAVISQKPSRDICQRGTSLTIQCQVDSQVTMMFWYRQQPGQSLTLIATANQGSEATYESGFVIDKFPISRPNLTFSTLTVSNMSPEDSSIYLCSVGRGGTAQETQYFGPGTRLLVL.

The J gene is TRBJ2-1, the V gene TRBV29-1; D possibly uses TRBD1 or TRBD2 (5 bases each). The CDR3 consists of 17 residues. Trimming removed 0 bases from V and 7 bases from J, with 22 bases in between. In germline, CDR1 is SQVTM, CDR2 ANQGSEA. This CDR3 is CSVEDLEGSVGSNEQFF. The CDR3 DNA is TGCAGCGTTGAAGATCTAGAGGGGTCTGTGGGTAGTAATGAGCAGTTCTTC.

This clonotype was picked up a small number of times. The chain carries TRBV6-2 or TRBV6-3 and TRBJ2-7, with TRBD1 matching over 10 bases. The CDR3 is 15 amino acids. CDR1 MNHEY and CDR2 SVGEGT come from the germline V gene. V shed 5 bases, J shed 1 base, and the junction held 5 bases outside the gene matches. Written as DNA, the CDR3 is TGTGCCAGCAGTGCGACAGGGGGCAAGTCCTACGAGCAGTACTTC. Translating gives CASSATGGKSYEQYF.

J is TRBJ2-7 and V is TRBV28, with 14 positions matching TRBD2. CDR3 length: 15 residues. With 6 bases clipped from V and 7 bases from J, the junction kept 8 bases outside the gene matches. Germline V lookup: CDR1 MDHEN, CDR2 SYDVKM. The CDR3 region is CASRGTSGRKNEQYF. CDR3 coding DNA: TGTGCCAGCAGGGGGACTAGCGGGAGAAAGAATGAGCAGTACTTC.

This clonotype was recorded a few times. The rearrangement uses TRBV7-2 and TRBJ2-1; tentatively, D is TRBD2 (5 bases). The CDR3 contains 13 residues. Germline values: CDR1 SGHTA, CDR2 FQGNSA. Trimming cost V 3 bases and J 3 bases, with 6 bases left between them. CDR3 sequence (DNA): TGTGCCAGCAGCTTCCGGGACTACAATGAGCAGTTCTTC. Its translation: CASSFRDYNEQFF.

A few counts support this clonotype. This chain links TRBV20-1 with TRBJ2-5; D may be TRBD2 (5 bases). The last part of the DNA fits TRBJ2-7 better; the J call may be wrong. CDR3 length: 12 residues. Germline CDR1 reads DFQATT; CDR2 reads SNEGSKA (reference sequence). This chain's CDR3 is CSAPRRDYEQYF. The CDR3 DNA is TGCAGTGCTCCCCGACGGGACTACGAGCAGTACTTC.

The CDR3 reads CSAQGLAGGPSDTQYF. The CDR3 coding sequence is TGCAGTGCCCAGGGACTAGCGGGAGGGCCATCAGATACGCAGTATTTT. The chain combines TRBV20-1 with TRBJ2-3; 16 bases align to TRBD2. With V trimmed by 6 bases and J by 4 bases, 7 bases remained unmatched. Germline V gene data show CDR1 as DFQATT and CDR2 as SNEGSKA (reference sequence). CDR3 length: 16 residues.

A note on this clonotype: Since a much larger clone is just one base distant, this may be a read error. The chain combines TRBV5-5 with TRBJ2-7, with 7 nucleotides matching TRBD1. The germline V gene has CDR1 SGHKS and CDR2 YYEKEE (reference sequence). The CDR3 covers 17 residues. With V trimmed by 0 bases and J by 1 base, 10 bases remained unmatched. The CDR3 DNA sequence: TGTGCCAGCAGCTTGGACTGGACAGGAAAGGGATCCTACGAGCAGTACTTC. As protein: CASSLDWTGKGSYEQYF.

The gene calls are TRBV6-1 and TRBJ2-7; 7 bases line up with TRBD2. Matching the DNA end better, TRBJ2-5 makes the J call doubtful. The CDR3 totals 16 residues. CDR1 MNHNS and CDR2 SASEGT come from the germline V gene. The CDR3 DNA follows: TGTGCCAGCAGTGAAGCCCGGGGGGTTTTTTTAGAGACCCAGTACTTC. It specifies CASSEARGVFLETQYF.

This clonotype was counted only a few times. CDR3 protein: CSAGQETGTSYRNEQFF. The CDR3 DNA follows: TGCAGTGCTGGACAGGAAACCGGGACTAGTTATAGGAATGAGCAGTTCTTC. The rearrangement joins TRBV20-1 to TRBJ2-1, with D tentatively TRBD2 (8 bases). The CDR3 extends over 17 amino acids. The V gene's germline CDR1 is DFQATT and CDR2 SNEGSKA (reference sequence). Trimming took off 5 bases at V and 7 bases at J, with 27 bases between the two ends.

DNA for the CDR3: TGCGCCAGCAGCCCCCCGGTGGGAGTATCTGCAAACTATGGCTACACCTTC. Its translation is CASSPPVGVSANYGYTF. The chain links TRBV4-1 to TRBJ1-2; D ambiguous. The CDR3 is 17 residues long. V was shortened by 4 bases and J by 2 bases, with 20 bases between the two germline ends. Looked up from germline, CDR1 is MGHRA and CDR2 is YSYEKL.

V gene TRBV2 combines with J gene TRBJ2-7, with a possible D match to TRBD1 (5 bases). The CDR3 is 13 amino acids. The ends were cut back, 7 bases at V and 0 bases at J, with 10 bases in the middle. CDR1 SNHLY and CDR2 FYNNEI come from the germline V gene. CDR3 sequence: CASTYGASYEQYF. In DNA, the CDR3 is TGTGCCAGCACCTATGGGGCCTCCTACGAGCAGTACTTC.

This clonotype is a singleton in its sample. The rearrangement uses TRBV30 and TRBJ2-7; TRBD2 is a possible D gene (6 bases). Trimming removed 2 bases at V and 6 bases at J, with 20 bases between. Looked up from germline, CDR1 is GTSNPN and CDR2 is SVGIG (reference sequence). The CDR3 runs 15 residues. The CDR3 here is CAWSPMSGLGREQYF. DNA for the CDR3: TGTGCCTGGAGTCCTATGAGCGGGCTTGGTCGCGAGCAGTACTTC.

The rearrangement uses TRBV5-6 and TRBJ1-4; the D is unclear. This CDR3 has 14 residues. CDR1 is SGHDT, CDR2 YYEEEE, per germline. V lost 4 bases and J lost 0, with 7 bases in between. The CDR3 coding sequence is TGTGCCAGCAGCGTCCTCGCAACTAATGAAAAACTGTTTTTT. This sequence encodes CASSVLATNEKLFF.

This clonotype was detected only once. The V call is TRBV20-1, the J call TRBJ2-7, with 10 bases fitting TRBD2. Trimming at V came to 5 bases and at J to 7 bases, leaving 5 bases not matched to a gene. This CDR3 has 12 residues. Germline V gives CDR1 DFQATT, CDR2 SNEGSKA (reference sequence). CDR3 sequence (DNA): TGCAGTGCTCTAGCGGGGGTGCCAGAGCAGTACTTC. As protein: CSALAGVPEQYF.

This chain joins TRBV27 and TRBJ2-7; no clear D. V lost 4 bases and J 1 base, leaving 11 bases between the germline ends. CDR3 length: 14 amino acids. Germline V gene data show CDR1 as MNHEY and CDR2 as SMNVEV (reference sequence). The CDR3 coding sequence is TGTGCCAGCAGTTACGCCCCAGGTTCCTACGAGCAGTACTTC. Translating it yields CASSYAPGSYEQYF.

The chain uses TRBV15 and TRBJ1-2, with a tentative D call TRBD1 (5 bases). V dropped 2 bases and J dropped 2 bases, with 12 bases sitting between them. Per germline, CDR1 LNHNV and CDR2 YYDKDF (reference sequence). The CDR3 consists of 15 residues. The CDR3: CATSRRAPGNYGYTF. The CDR3 DNA follows: TGTGCCACCAGCAGACGGGCCCCAGGGAACTATGGCTACACCTTC.

This clonotype was seen repeatedly, ten times or more. V usage is TRBV5-6 and J usage is TRBJ2-5, with D possibly matching TRBD1 (5 bases). CDR1 is SGHDT, CDR2 YYEEEE, per germline. The ends were cut back, 6 bases at V and 4 bases at J, with 16 bases in the middle. The CDR3 runs 14 residues. CDR3 residues: CASKNRNRVETQYF. The CDR3 DNA is TGTGCCAGCAAAAACAGGAACCGTGTAGAGACCCAGTACTTC.

The chain links TRBV11-2 to TRBJ2-5, with 8 positions matching TRBD1. Losses at the gene ends were 5 bases for V and 4 bases for J; bases not matched to a gene: 18. Germline assignment: CDR1 SGHAT and CDR2 FQNNGV. The CDR3 contains 18 residues. The CDR3 DNA sequence: TGTGCCAGCAGCCCCTCGCGGGCGGTCAGGGGGCATCGAGAGACCCAGTACTTC. Its protein is CASSPSRAVRGHRETQYF.

This sequence joins TRBV20-1 and TRBJ2-7, with a weak D call TRBD2 (6 bases). This CDR3 has 12 amino acids. The germline V and J ends were trimmed by 6 bases and 5 bases, with 14 bases remaining between them. Germline V gene lookup returns CDR1 DFQATT and CDR2 SNEGSKA (reference sequence). CDR3 nucleotide sequence: TGCAGTGCGACTGGAGGGGTCAACGAGCAGTACTTC. It yields the protein CSATGGVNEQYF.

The chain recombines TRBV7-2 with TRBJ2-2; 8 nucleotides agree with TRBD1. The junction had 1 base not matched to a gene; V was cut back by 1 base and J by 0 bases. The CDR3 covers 16 residues. Germline CDR1 and CDR2: SGHTA and FQGNSA. The CDR3 protein is CASSLGGQANTGELFF. CDR3 sequence (DNA): TGTGCCAGCAGCTTAGGGGGACAGGCGAACACCGGGGAGCTGTTTTTT.

This clonotype was detected only a few times. CDR3 coding DNA: TGTGCCAGCAGTACAGGGGGCAGGGAGACCCAGTACTTC. It yields the protein CASSTGGRETQYF. The chain links TRBV12-3 or TRBV12-4 to TRBJ2-5, with TRBD1 identical over 9 bases. Germline trimming cut 5 bases from V and 5 bases from J; bases unmatched to any gene: 3. The CDR3 is made up of 13 amino acids.

This clonotype was seen more than once but under ten times. This chain uses TRBV27 with TRBJ2-7; D may correspond to TRBD1 or TRBD2 (6 bases each). The CDR3 spans 16 residues. Looked up from germline, CDR1 is MNHEY and CDR2 is SMNVEV (reference sequence). V was clipped by 0 bases and J by 3 bases, with 15 bases between them. Written as DNA, the CDR3 is TGTGCCAGCAGTTTATCTGGGGGGCAAATTCACTACGAGCAGTACTTC. Its protein is CASSLSGGQIHYEQYF.